The 8 T cell receptor beta chains below were found in one sample sequenced in a study of T cell responses to AZD1222 COVID-19 vaccine. Sequencing used immunoSEQ multiplex PCR; TCRdb keeps in-frame clones, though not all of them. The sample includes about 88,000 clones, 85% to 90% seen only once; the top ten take roughly 3.5%. Here the sequenced sample was peripheral blood, taken on day 0 of AZD1222 vaccination. These receptors came from an adult in good health.

The V gene is TRBV6-5, the J gene TRBJ1-5; D is unclear. This CDR3 is built from 15 residues. Between the trimmed V and J ends, which lost 6 bases and 2 bases, there was a span of 14 bases. CDR1 MNHEY and CDR2 SVGAGI come from the germline V gene. The DNA of the CDR3 is TGTGCCAGCAGAAATGACAACTACGGCAATCAGCCCCAGCATTTT. This encodes CASRNDNYGNQPQHF.

The chain employs TRBV18 and TRBJ1-1; 8 bases align to TRBD1. The germline V gene encodes CDR1 KGHSH and CDR2 LQKENI. V gave up 3 bases and J gave up 2 bases; unmatched junction bases: 5. This CDR3 contains 15 residues. The CDR3: CASSPPTGANTEAFF. CDR3 DNA: TGTGCCAGCTCACCCCCGACAGGGGCAAACACTGAAGCTTTCTTT. Supplemented by reference TRBV18 and TRBJ1-1, the full variable domain reads NAGVMQNPRHLVRRRGQEARLRCSPMKGHSHVYWYRQLPEEGLKFMVYLQKENIIDESGMPKERFSAEFPKEGPSILRIQQVVRGDSAAYFCASSPPTGANTEAFFGQGTRLTVV.

In this sample, this clone turned up a few times. In the same sample, other DNA sequences code for this CDR3. The chain links TRBV9 to TRBJ2-2; D call uncertain. The V end was cut by 2 bases, the J end by 4 bases, with 3 bases between. Germline-derived CDR1 and CDR2 are SGDLS and YYNGEE. The CDR3 consists of 12 residues. The CDR3 here is CASSVRTGELFF. The DNA of the CDR3 is TGTGCCAGCAGCGTCCGCACCGGGGAGCTGTTTTTT.

In nucleotides, the CDR3 is TGTGCCAGCAGCCTACGGACAGTCGGCTACGAGCAGTACTTC. It specifies CASSLRTVGYEQYF. The chain has TRBV11-2 and TRBJ2-7; possible D gene TRBD1, 6 bases. This CDR3 has 14 amino acids. Trimming removed 5 bases at V and 3 bases at J, with 14 bases between. The germline gives CDR1 SGHAT, CDR2 FQNNGV.

The V and J genes are TRBV9 and TRBJ1-1, with D maybe TRBD1 (5 bases). Germline V gene sequence: CDR1 SGDLS, CDR2 YYNGEE. The V end lost 5 bases, the J end lost 1 base, and 6 bases lay between the germline ends. The CDR3 runs 12 residues. This chain's CDR3 is CASRGENTEAFF. In DNA, the CDR3 is TGTGCCAGCAGGGGGGAGAACACTGAAGCTTTCTTT.

The gene calls are TRBV5-1 and TRBJ2-5; no definite D call. Germline V gene sequence: CDR1 SGHRS, CDR2 YFSETQ. With 2 bases removed from V and 5 bases from J, the gap between germline ends came to 4 bases. The CDR3 loop spans 11 amino acids. Here the CDR3 reads CASSFLETQYF. In DNA form, the CDR3 reads TGCGCCAGCAGCTTTTTGGAGACCCAGTACTTC.

The chain combines TRBV14 with TRBJ2-1; D may correspond to TRBD1 or TRBD2 (5 bases each). V was trimmed by 6 bases and J by 3 bases, leaving 9 bases between them. This CDR3 contains 13 residues. Germline V CDR1 and CDR2: SGHDN, FVKESK. The CDR3 nucleotides are TGTGCCAGCAGGTGGGGGAACTACAATGAGCAGTTCTTC. It codes for CASRWGNYNEQFF.

V usage is TRBV7-6 and J usage is TRBJ2-5; weak D call: TRBD1 (6 bases). The CDR3 has 12 amino acids. V was clipped by 5 bases and J by 6 bases, with 10 bases between them. The germline gives CDR1 SGHVS, CDR2 FNYEAQ. The CDR3 is CASSRGDKTQYF. As DNA, the CDR3 is TGTGCCAGCAGCCGAGGGGACAAGACCCAGTACTTC. Looking up the rest from reference TRBV7-6 and TRBJ2-5 gives the full variable domain: GAGVSQSPRYKVTKRGQDVALRCDPISGHVSLYWYRQALGQGPEFLTYFNYEAQQDKSGLPNDRFSAERPEGSISTLTIQRTEQRDSAMYRCASSRGDKTQYFGPGTRLLVL.